This T cell receptor (beta chain) comes out of a study of spatial heterogeneity in lung cancer. Study-level points and caveats: Mutation tallies in tumors tracked expanded intratumoral alpha and beta TCR counts.

TCRdb independently ran MiXCR on the 5' RACE reads; one entry per CDR3 protein. The table records roughly 16,000 distinct CDR3 sequences, 6% to 7% of them present only once. This clonotype was seen many times. The antigen is not known. The V gene's germline CDR1 is MNHEY and CDR2 SVGAGI. V was clipped by 5 bases and J by 6 bases; unmatched bases: 12. CDR3 size: 16 residues. The time point here: sample taken at primary tumor resection. This TCR was recovered from a male donor with early-stage non-small cell lung cancer. The rearrangement joins TRBV6-5 to TRBJ2-1, with TRBD2 identical over 8 bases. The starting material was lung tumor tissue, obtained at surgery. CDR3 nucleotides: TGTGCCAGCAGTCCGTCCGGGGGGGGGCGGCCCAATGAGCAGTTCTTC. Amino acids: CASSPSGGGRPNEQFF.